The 3 T cell receptor beta chains presented below share a single source sample, sequenced in a study of blood T cell repertoires in COVID-19. Method: immunoSEQ multiplex PCR; TCRdb's copy keeps in-frame clones and lacks some. The table includes under 150,000 clones, 84% detected once. Sequenced material: peripheral blood. The receptor set was obtained from a human donor in a cohort sampled during active COVID-19.

The chain recombines TRBV5-4 with TRBJ2-5; D gene uncertain. The CDR3 consists of 14 residues. Trimming took 0 bases from V and 0 from J, leaving 6 bases between them. Germline lookup yields CDR1 SGHNT and CDR2 YYREEE (reference sequence). CDR3 DNA: TGTGCCAGCAGCTTGGTCGGGTACCAAGAGACCCAGTACTTC. The encoded protein is CASSLVGYQETQYF.

The V gene is TRBV5-4, the J gene TRBJ2-1, with 14 nucleotides matching TRBD2. The CDR3 totals 14 residues. CDR1 SGHNT and CDR2 YYREEE come from the germline V gene (reference sequence). J was trimmed by 9 bases and V by 3 bases; bases with no gene match: 2. Here the CDR3 reads CASSSGTSGSEQFF. CDR3 sequence (DNA): TGTGCCAGCAGCTCTGGGACTAGCGGGAGTGAGCAGTTCTTC.

This chain connects TRBV5-4 to TRBJ1-1; 10 bases map to TRBD1. V lost 6 bases, J lost 0 bases, and 8 bases stayed unmatched. The CDR3 totals 16 residues. Germline V CDR1 and CDR2: SGHNT, YYREEE (reference sequence). The CDR3, as DNA: TGTGCCAGCACCCCGGGACAGGGGATCATGAACACTGAAGCTTTCTTT. As protein: CASTPGQGIMNTEAFF.